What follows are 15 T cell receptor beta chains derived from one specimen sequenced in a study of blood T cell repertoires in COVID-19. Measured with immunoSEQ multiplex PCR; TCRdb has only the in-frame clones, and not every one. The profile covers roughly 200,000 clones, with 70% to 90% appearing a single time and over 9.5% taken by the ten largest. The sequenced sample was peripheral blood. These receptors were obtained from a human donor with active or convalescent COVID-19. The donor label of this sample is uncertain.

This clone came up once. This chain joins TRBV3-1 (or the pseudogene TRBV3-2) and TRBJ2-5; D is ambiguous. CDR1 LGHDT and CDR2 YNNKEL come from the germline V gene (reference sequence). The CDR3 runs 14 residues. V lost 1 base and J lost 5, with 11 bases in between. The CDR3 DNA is TGTGCCAGCAGCCAAGTTGCAGGATTTGAGACCCAGTACTTC. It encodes CASSQVAGFETQYF.

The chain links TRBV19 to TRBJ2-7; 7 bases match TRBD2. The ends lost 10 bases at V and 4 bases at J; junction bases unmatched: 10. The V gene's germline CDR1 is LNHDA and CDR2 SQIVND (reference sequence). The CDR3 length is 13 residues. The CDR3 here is CATHGEGEYEQYF. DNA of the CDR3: TGTGCCACCCATGGGGAGGGTGAGTACGAGCAGTACTTC.

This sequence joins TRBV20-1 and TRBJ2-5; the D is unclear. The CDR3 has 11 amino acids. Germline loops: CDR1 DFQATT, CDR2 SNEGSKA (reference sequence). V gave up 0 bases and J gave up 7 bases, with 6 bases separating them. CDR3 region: CSARDLVTQYF. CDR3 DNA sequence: TGCAGTGCTAGAGATCTCGTGACCCAGTACTTC.

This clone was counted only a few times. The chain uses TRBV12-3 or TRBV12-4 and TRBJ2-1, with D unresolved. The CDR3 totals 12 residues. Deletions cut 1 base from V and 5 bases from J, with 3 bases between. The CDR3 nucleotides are TGTGCCAGCAGTTTAGTTAACAATGAGCAGTTCTTC. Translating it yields CASSLVNNEQFF.

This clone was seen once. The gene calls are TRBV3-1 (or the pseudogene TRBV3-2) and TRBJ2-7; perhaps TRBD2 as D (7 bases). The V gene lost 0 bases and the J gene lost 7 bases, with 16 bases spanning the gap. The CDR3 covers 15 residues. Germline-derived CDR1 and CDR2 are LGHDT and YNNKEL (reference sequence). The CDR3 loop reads CASSQDVGGAREQYF. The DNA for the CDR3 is TGTGCCAGCAGCCAAGACGTGGGGGGGGCCCGGGAGCAGTACTTC.

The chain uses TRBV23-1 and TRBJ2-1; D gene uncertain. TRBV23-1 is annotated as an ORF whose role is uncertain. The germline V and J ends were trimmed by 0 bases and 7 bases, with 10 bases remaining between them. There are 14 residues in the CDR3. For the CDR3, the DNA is TGCGCCAGCAGTCAATCGGAGAGAAGGAATGAGCAGTTCTTC. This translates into CASSQSERRNEQFF.

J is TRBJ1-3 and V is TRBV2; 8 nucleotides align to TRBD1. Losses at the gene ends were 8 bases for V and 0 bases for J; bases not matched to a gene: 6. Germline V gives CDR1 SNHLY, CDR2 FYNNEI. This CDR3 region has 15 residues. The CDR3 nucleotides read TGTGCCAGCTTTGGAGACAGGGGCTCTGGAAACACCATATATTTT. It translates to CASFGDRGSGNTIYF.

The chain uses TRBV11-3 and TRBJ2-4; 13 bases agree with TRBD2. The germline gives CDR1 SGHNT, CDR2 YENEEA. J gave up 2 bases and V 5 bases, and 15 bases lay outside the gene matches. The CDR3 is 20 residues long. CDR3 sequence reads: CASSPGAGLAGEGSKNIQYF. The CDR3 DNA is TGTGCCAGCAGCCCCGGGGCCGGACTAGCGGGAGAGGGGTCCAAAAACATTCAGTACTTC.

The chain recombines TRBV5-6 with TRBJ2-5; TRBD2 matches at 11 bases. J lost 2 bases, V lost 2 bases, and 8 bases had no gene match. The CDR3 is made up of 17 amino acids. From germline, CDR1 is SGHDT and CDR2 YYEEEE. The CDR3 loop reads CASSLSPGLADQETQYF. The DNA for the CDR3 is TGTGCCAGCAGCTTAAGTCCGGGACTAGCGGATCAAGAGACCCAGTACTTC.

The CDR3 sequence: CAWAGGMNTEAFF. The DNA of the CDR3 is TGTGCCTGGGCAGGGGGTATGAACACTGAAGCTTTCTTT. This chain uses TRBV30 with TRBJ1-1; TRBD1 agrees at 7 bases. CDR1 is GTSNPN, CDR2 SVGIG, per germline (reference sequence). The CDR3 consists of 13 residues. V shed 5 bases and J 0 bases; nucleotides not matched to a gene: 3. Based on the CDR3 plus reference TRBV30 and TRBJ1-1, the full variable domain is SQTIHQWPATLVQPVGSPLSLECTVEGTSNPNLYWYRQAAGRGLQLLFYSVGIGQISSEVPQNLSASRPQDRQFILSSKKLLLSDSGFYLCAWAGGMNTEAFFGQGTRLTVV.

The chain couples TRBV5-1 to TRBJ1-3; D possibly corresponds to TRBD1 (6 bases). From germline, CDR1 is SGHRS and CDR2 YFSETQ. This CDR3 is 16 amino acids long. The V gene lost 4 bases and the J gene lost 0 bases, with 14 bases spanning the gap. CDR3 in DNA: TGCGCCAGCAGCACAGCAGGGGTCGGCTCTGGAAACACCATATATTTT. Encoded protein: CASSTAGVGSGNTIYF.

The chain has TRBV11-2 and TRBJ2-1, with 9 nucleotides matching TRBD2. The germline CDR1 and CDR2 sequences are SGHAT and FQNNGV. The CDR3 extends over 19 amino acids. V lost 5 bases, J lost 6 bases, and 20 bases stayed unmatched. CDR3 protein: CASSPRDTIWSGRFNEQFF. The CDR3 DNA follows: TGTGCCAGCAGCCCCCGGGACACAATATGGAGCGGGAGGTTCAATGAGCAGTTCTTC.

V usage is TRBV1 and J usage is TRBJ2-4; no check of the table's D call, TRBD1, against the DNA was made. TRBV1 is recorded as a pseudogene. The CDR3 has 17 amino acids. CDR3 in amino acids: CTSSQDLPPVPHDIQYF. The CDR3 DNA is TGCACCAGCAGCCAAGATTTACCCCCAGTGCCCCACGACATTCAGTACTTC.

This CDR3 is CASKDGQGASEAFF. CDR3 in DNA: TGTGCCAGTAAGGATGGACAGGGGGCGTCTGAAGCTTTCTTT. This chain uses TRBV19 with TRBJ1-1; 11 nucleotides line up with TRBD1. CDR1 and CDR2 (germline): LNHDA, SQIVND (reference sequence). CDR3 size: 14 residues. After removal of 7 bases from V and 6 bases from J, the junction contained 7 bases not matched to a gene.

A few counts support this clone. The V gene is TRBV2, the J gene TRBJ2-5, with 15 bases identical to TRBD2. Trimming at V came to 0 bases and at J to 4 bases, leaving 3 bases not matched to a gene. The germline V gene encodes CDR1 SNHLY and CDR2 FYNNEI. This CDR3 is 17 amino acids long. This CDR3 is CASSEAGLAGGPETQYF. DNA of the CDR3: TGTGCCAGCAGTGAAGCGGGACTAGCGGGGGGCCCAGAGACCCAGTACTTC.